This T cell receptor (beta chain) was identified during a study of radiation and T cells in renal cell carcinoma. As for this clone: Its antigen is unknown.

Stated time point: baseline pretreatment blood. The treatment: 15 Gy SBRT to primary tumor, nephrectomy 4 weeks later. Using immunoSEQ multiplex PCR, the repertoire was profiled, and TCRdb retains in-frame clones only, with some absent. The sample includes 120,000 to 150,000 clones, about 85% of them seen just once. V was pared by 4 bases and J by 10 bases, with 28 bases between. CDR1 LNHDA and CDR2 SQIVND come from the germline V gene (reference sequence). The CDR3 contains 17 residues. Study results and limitations: From baseline, blood top tumor clonotypes peaked at 2 weeks post-radiation.

The sample here was blood, taken from a patient whose treatment included radiotherapy and nephrectomy. The sequence was obtained from a woman in her seventies with renal cell carcinoma. V gene TRBV19 combines with J gene TRBJ1-1; no reliable D call. This CDR3 is CASSTTSLRLVKMGAFF. CDR3 coding DNA: TGTGCCAGTAGTACCACCTCCCTTAGACTGGTTAAAATGGGAGCTTTCTTT.